The 20 T cell receptor beta chains below come from one sample, sequenced in a study of neoadjuvant anti-PD-1 for oral cavity cancer. Time point noted: after neoadjuvant nivolumab, at surgical resection. Libraries were prepared by immunoSEQ multiplex PCR; TCRdb keeps only in-frame clonotypes and omits some of them. The sample includes 13,000 to 15,000 clones, 60% to 80% of them seen just once. Specimen: PBMCs, collected after nivolumab (anti-PD-1) treatment. Receptors originate from a person aged 40 to 85 with oral cavity squamous cell carcinoma.

The chain couples TRBV5-1 to TRBJ2-2; no reliable D call. Trimming left V 3 bases short and J 7 bases short, with 19 bases between. Germline assignment: CDR1 SGHRS and CDR2 YFSETQ. This CDR3 has 16 residues. The CDR3 DNA is TGCGCCAGCAGCTCGTTCAGGAGCTGGCTGGTCGGGGAGCTGTTTTTT. It translates to CASSSFRSWLVGELFF. Full variable domain (missing parts from reference TRBV5-1 and TRBJ2-2): KAGVTQTPRYLIKTRGQQVTLSCSPISGHRSVSWYQQTPGQGLQFLFEYFSETQRNKGNFPGRFSGRQFSNSRSEMNVSTLELGDSALYLCASSSFRSWLVGELFFGEGSRLTVL.

This chain joins TRBV29-1 and TRBJ2-1; 8 bases are shared with TRBD2. CDR1 SQVTM and CDR2 ANQGSEA come from the germline V gene. CDR3 size: 14 residues. V was clipped by 6 bases and J by 1 base; unmatched bases: 5. The CDR3 is CSVKGGGSYNEQFF. The CDR3 coding sequence is TGCAGCGTGAAGGGCGGGGGGTCCTACAATGAGCAGTTCTTC.

The chain uses TRBV28 and TRBJ2-7; D might be TRBD1 (5 bases). CDR3 size: 12 residues. Germline V CDR1 and CDR2: MDHEN, SYDVKM. V was pared by 5 bases and J by 6 bases, with 11 bases between. The CDR3 protein is CASSLQESEQYF. CDR3 nucleotides: TGTGCCAGCAGTCTACAGGAGAGCGAGCAGTACTTC.

The chain uses TRBV4-1 and TRBJ2-7; D possibly uses TRBD1 or TRBD2 (5 bases each). The CDR3 is made up of 17 amino acids. Trimming removed 4 bases from V and 0 bases from J, with 19 bases in between. Germline V gene sequence: CDR1 MGHRA, CDR2 YSYEKL. The CDR3 spells CASSLPGRLHSSYEQYF. CDR3 DNA sequence: TGCGCCAGCAGCCTACCGGGACGTCTGCATAGCTCCTACGAGCAGTACTTC.

Concerning this clone itself: The sample contains more than one DNA sequence encoding this CDR3. This chain links TRBV2 with TRBJ1-3; D is undetermined. Germline lookup yields CDR1 SNHLY and CDR2 FYNNEI. The CDR3 sequence is 11 residues long. Trimming pared 2 bases from V and 7 bases from J, leaving 3 bases between. CDR3 region: CASSEQNTIYF. The CDR3 coding sequence is TGTGCCAGCAGTGAACAGAACACCATATATTTT.

A single count supports this clone. The V gene is TRBV15, the J gene TRBJ2-7, with D perhaps assigned TRBD1 or TRBD2 (7 bases each). Germline-derived CDR1 and CDR2 are LNHNV and YYDKDF (reference sequence). Trimming pared 2 bases from V and 1 base from J, leaving 12 bases between. CDR3 length equals 15 residues. DNA for the CDR3: TGTGCCACCAGCAGAAGCGGGGACAGATCCTACGAGCAGTACTTC. Its protein product is CATSRSGDRSYEQYF.

V and J are TRBV30 and TRBJ1-6, with TRBD1 matching over 9 bases. The junction had 1 base not matched to a gene; V was cut back by 5 bases and J by 5 bases. There are 13 residues in the CDR3. Germline V lookup: CDR1 GTSNPN, CDR2 SVGIG (reference sequence). CDR3 in amino acids: CAWGTGNNSPLHF. The CDR3 DNA reads as TGTGCCTGGGGGACAGGGAATAATTCACCCCTCCACTTT. Together with reference TRBV30 and TRBJ1-6, the CDR3 gives the full variable domain: SQTIHQWPATLVQPVGSPLSLECTVEGTSNPNLYWYRQAAGRGLQLLFYSVGIGQISSEVPQNLSASRPQDRQFILSSKKLLLSDSGFYLCAWGTGNNSPLHFGNGTRLTVT.

The V call is TRBV7-2, the J call TRBJ2-7, with D possibly being TRBD2 (6 bases). The ends were cut back, 4 bases at V and 0 bases at J, with 22 bases in the middle. This CDR3 is 18 amino acids long. Per the germline V gene, CDR1 is SGHTA and CDR2 is FQGNSA. CDR3 sequence: CASSSTLSGDRPSYEQYF. The CDR3 DNA reads TGTGCCAGCAGCTCAACCCTTTCGGGGGATCGTCCCTCCTACGAGCAGTACTTC.

This clone was seen a single time. The CDR3: CASSVQPGTEGGNTIYF. The CDR3 DNA follows: TGTGCCAGCAGCGTACAGCCCGGGACAGAAGGTGGAAACACCATATATTTT. The chain has TRBV5-4 and TRBJ1-3; 7 nucleotides line up with TRBD1. Germline V gene sequence: CDR1 SGHNT, CDR2 YYREEE (reference sequence). V lost 4 bases to trimming and J lost 3 bases; unmatched junction nucleotides: 13. CDR3 length: 17 amino acids.

This chain connects TRBV6-5 to TRBJ1-4; 7 bases line up with TRBD1. The CDR3 consists of 15 residues. The junction had 12 bases not matched to a gene; V was cut back by 6 bases and J by 8 bases. Germline V gives CDR1 MNHEY, CDR2 SVGAGI. The CDR3 region has the DNA TGTGCCAGCAGAGCTTCCGGGACAGTAAGGGAAAAACTGTTTTTT. Amino acid sequence: CASRASGTVREKLFF.

The CDR3 coding sequence is TGCAGTGCCGACAGGTTGGAGACCCAGTACTTC. Encoded protein: CSADRLETQYF. The V call is TRBV20-1, the J call TRBJ2-5; a possible D gene is TRBD1 (6 bases). Trimming left V 6 bases short and J 5 bases short, with 10 bases between. The CDR3 sequence is 11 residues long. Germline-derived CDR1 and CDR2 are DFQATT and SNEGSKA (reference sequence).

There are a few counts of this clone. The chain recombines TRBV6-1 with TRBJ1-5; 12 positions match TRBD1. The CDR3 is made up of 16 amino acids. Germline CDR1 is MNHNS and CDR2 is SASEGT. The junction had 5 bases not matched to a gene; V was cut back by 2 bases and J by 6 bases. CDR3 sequence: CASSESGTGGGQPQHF. The CDR3 nucleotides read TGTGCCAGCAGTGAATCCGGGACAGGGGGCGGTCAGCCCCAGCATTTT.

This chain links TRBV9 with TRBJ2-1; no firm D call. Germline CDR1 SGDLS, CDR2 YYNGEE. CDR3 size: 13 residues. Trimming left V 3 bases short and J 7 bases short, with 11 bases between. In DNA, the CDR3 is TGTGCCAGCAGCGCCCAAGATTGGAATGAGCAGTTCTTC. Translating it yields CASSAQDWNEQFF.

DNA of the CDR3: TGTGCCAGCAGCTTAATAGGCCTAGCGGGTGCTAGCTCCTACAATGAGCAGTTCTTC. Its translation is CASSLIGLAGASSYNEQFF. The V and J genes are TRBV13 and TRBJ2-1, with 8 bases matching TRBD2. The J segment lost 0 bases and the V segment lost 2 bases, leaving 12 bases of the junction unmatched. Germline V lookup: CDR1 PRHDT, CDR2 FYEKMQ (reference sequence). The CDR3 length is 19 residues.

The chain combines TRBV2 with TRBJ1-2; maybe TRBD1 (6 bases). This CDR3 contains 14 residues. Germline CDR1 reads SNHLY; CDR2 reads FYNNEI. V gave up 2 bases and J gave up 8 bases, with 15 bases separating them. CDR3 DNA sequence: TGTGCCAGCAGTGAAATGACAGGACTATGGGGCTACACCTTC. Translated, it gives CASSEMTGLWGYTF.

The genes are TRBV4-1 and TRBJ1-2; the match to TRBD1 covers 10 bases. Germline values: CDR1 MGHRA, CDR2 YSYEKL. The V gene end was trimmed by 8 bases and the J gene end by 5 bases; junction bases not matched to a gene: 11. CDR3 length: 15 residues. The CDR3 DNA reads TGCGCCAGCCAACCTCGGGACAGGGGTGGATATGGCTACACCTTC. Protein: CASQPRDRGGYGYTF.

The chain uses TRBV10-3 and TRBJ2-3; possibly TRBD2 for D (5 bases). The CDR3 consists of 17 residues. V lost 0 bases and J lost 0, with 13 bases in between. The germline CDR1 and CDR2 sequences are ENHRY and SYGVKD. The CDR3 sequence: CAISESTIWDSTDTQYF. CDR3 nucleotide sequence: TGTGCCATCAGTGAGTCGACTATCTGGGATAGCACAGATACGCAGTATTTT.

The chain has TRBV6-1 and TRBJ1-1, with D perhaps matching TRBD1 (6 bases). The CDR3 contains 13 residues. Germline V gene sequence: CDR1 MNHNS, CDR2 SASEGT. Deletions cut 7 bases from V and 6 bases from J, with 15 bases between. CDR3 in DNA: TGTGCCAGCACCCTGACAGGCGGCGCTGAAGCTTTCTTT. Its protein product is CASTLTGGAEAFF.

This chain links TRBV27 with TRBJ2-3; D unresolved. Trimming left V 4 bases short and J 0 bases short, with 8 bases between. The germline V gene has CDR1 MNHEY and CDR2 SMNVEV (reference sequence). This CDR3 is built from 14 residues. The CDR3 here is CASSYMSSTDTQYF. The CDR3 nucleotides are TGTGCCAGCAGTTACATGTCTAGCACAGATACGCAGTATTTT.

V is TRBV29-1 and J is TRBJ1-1; D is perhaps TRBD1 (5 bases). Germline CDR1 reads SQVTM; CDR2 reads ANQGSEA. Trimming stripped 5 bases from V and 5 bases from J, with 9 bases between. This CDR3 spans 11 amino acids. Written as DNA, the CDR3 is TGCAGCGTTCCCTGGGGGACTGAAGCTTTCTTT. The encoded protein is CSVPWGTEAFF.